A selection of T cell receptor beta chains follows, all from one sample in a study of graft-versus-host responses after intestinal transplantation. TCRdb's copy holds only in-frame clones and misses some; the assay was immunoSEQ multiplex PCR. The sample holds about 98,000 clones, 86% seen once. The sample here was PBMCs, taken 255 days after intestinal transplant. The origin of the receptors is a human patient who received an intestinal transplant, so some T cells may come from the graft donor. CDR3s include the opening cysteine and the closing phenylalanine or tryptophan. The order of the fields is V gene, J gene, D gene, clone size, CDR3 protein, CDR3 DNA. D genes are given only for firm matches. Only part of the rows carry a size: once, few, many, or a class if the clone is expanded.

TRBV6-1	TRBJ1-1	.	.	CASNQPLNTEAFF	TGTGCCAGCAATCAGCCCTTGAACACTGAAGCTTTCTTT
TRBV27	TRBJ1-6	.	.	CASSLGRQDPFNNSPLHF	TGTGCCAGCAGTTTGGGCAGACAGGATCCCTTTAATAATTCACCCCTCCACTTT
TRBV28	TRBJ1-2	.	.	CASSLQGYGYTF	TGTGCCAGCAGCTTACAGGGTTATGGCTACACCTTC
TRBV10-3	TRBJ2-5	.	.	CAISGVDETQYF	TGTGCCATCAGTGGGGTTGACGAGACCCAGTACTTC
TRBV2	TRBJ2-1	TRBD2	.	CAVCCGRWYNEQFF	TGTGCCGTCTGTTGCGGGAGGTGGTACAATGAGCAGTTCTTC
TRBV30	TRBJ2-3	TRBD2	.	CAWNLAGGPRDTQYF	TGTGCCTGGAATCTAGCGGGGGGGCCGAGAGATACGCAGTATTTT
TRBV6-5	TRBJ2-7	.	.	CASSYDFRGISYEQYF	TGTGCCAGCAGTTACGATTTTCGGGGGATATCCTACGAGCAGTACTTC
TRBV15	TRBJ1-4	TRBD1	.	CATSRGGQGFEKLFF	TGTGCCACCAGCCGGGGGGGACAGGGGTTTGAAAAACTGTTTTTT
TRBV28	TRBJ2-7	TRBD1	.	CASSWTGEPYYEQYF	TGTGCCAGCAGTTGGACAGGGGAGCCCTACTACGAGCAGTACTTC
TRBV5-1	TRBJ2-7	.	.	CASSPGDTGYEQYF	TGCGCCAGCAGCCCAGGGGATACGGGCTACGAGCAGTACTTC
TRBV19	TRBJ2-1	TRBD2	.	CASRSGGVYNEQFF	TGTGCCAGTAGGAGCGGGGGGGTTTACAATGAGCAGTTCTTC
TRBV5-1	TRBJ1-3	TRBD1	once	CASSLGRGLGNTIYF	TGCGCCAGCAGCTTAGGCAGGGGGCTCGGAAACACCATATATTTT
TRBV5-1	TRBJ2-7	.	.	CASSLTSSSYEQYF	TGCGCCAGCAGCTTGACTAGCAGCTCCTACGAGCAGTACTTC
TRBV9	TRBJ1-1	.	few	CASSVAGANTEAFF	TGTGCCAGCAGCGTAGCGGGTGCGAACACTGAAGCTTTCTTT
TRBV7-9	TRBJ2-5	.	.	CASSARDQQETQYF	TGTGCCAGCAGCGCCCGGGACCAACAAGAGACCCAGTACTTC
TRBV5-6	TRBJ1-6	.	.	CASSLTQTSATNSPLHF	TGTGCCAGCAGCTTAACGCAGACCTCCGCGACTAATTCACCCCTCCACTTT